The 20 T cell receptor beta chains given below trace back to one sample, sequenced in a study of CD8 T cells in ankylosing spondylitis. TCRdb independently ran MiXCR on the 5' RACE reads; one entry per CDR3 protein. Here the sample spans around 250,000 distinct CDR3 sequences, around 11% being singletons. Sequenced material: blood, either unsorted or a sorted T cell fraction (not recorded which). The receptors originated from a male donor with ankylosing spondylitis or in good health (not recorded which).

At least ten counts were recorded for this clonotype. The gene calls are TRBV28 and TRBJ2-6; D call uncertain. V lost 3 bases to trimming and J lost 0 bases, with 3 bases between them. CDR1 is MDHEN, CDR2 SYDVKM, per germline. This CDR3 is built from 14 residues. Here the CDR3 DNA reads TGTGCCAGCAGTTTTGACTCTGGGGCCAACGTCCTGACTTTC. This translates into CASSFDSGANVLTF.

There are a few counts of this clonotype. The chain links TRBV10-3 to TRBJ2-2; tentative D call: TRBD2 (5 bases). CDR1 is ENHRY and CDR2 is SYGVKD in the germline V gene. This CDR3 region has 12 residues. Trimming took 6 bases from V and 10 from J, leaving 12 bases between them. CDR3 region: CAIREGWEELFF. For the CDR3, the DNA is TGTGCCATCAGAGAGGGCTGGGAGGAGCTGTTTTTT.

The chain couples TRBV6-2 or TRBV6-3 to TRBJ2-3, with 11 bases that match TRBD2. V lost 2 bases and J lost 1; bases outside the gene matches: 5. CDR3 length: 17 amino acids. Germline V gene sequence: CDR1 MNHEY, CDR2 SVGEGT. The CDR3 DNA follows: TGTGCCAGCAGTTACCGAGGGACTAGCGGTCGCACAGATACGCAGTATTTT. As protein: CASSYRGTSGRTDTQYF.

This clonotype came up many times. The J gene is TRBJ2-5, the V gene TRBV20-1, with no clear D. The V end was cut by 2 bases, the J end by 5 bases, with 18 bases between. Germline V CDR1 and CDR2: DFQATT, SNEGSKA (reference sequence). The CDR3 contains 15 residues. The CDR3 is CSARSVEANLETQYF. In nucleotides, the CDR3 is TGCAGTGCTAGATCCGTAGAGGCGAATCTGGAGACCCAGTACTTC.

This clonotype appeared many times. The V gene is TRBV28, the J gene TRBJ2-1; a weak D match, TRBD2 (6 bases). Germline V gene lookup returns CDR1 MDHEN and CDR2 SYDVKM. V gave up 5 bases and J gave up 6 bases, with 17 bases separating them. The CDR3 runs 15 residues. CDR3 sequence: CASSPRRALFNEQFF. The CDR3 nucleotides are TGTGCCAGCAGTCCCAGGAGGGCCCTCTTCAATGAGCAGTTCTTC.

V and J are TRBV3-1 and TRBJ2-1; 9 bases are shared with TRBD1. J lost 8 bases, V lost 4 bases, and 12 bases had no gene match. Per the germline V gene, CDR1 is LGHDT and CDR2 is YNNKEL (reference sequence). The CDR3 has 16 amino acids. In nucleotides, the CDR3 is TGTGCCAGCAGCCCCTCCGTCGGGACAGGGTTAGATGAGCAGTTCTTC. The encoded protein is CASSPSVGTGLDEQFF.

This clonotype came up many times. The V call is TRBV19, the J call TRBJ2-1; D is possibly TRBD2 (5 bases). Trimming took 6 bases from V and 5 from J, leaving 14 bases between them. Germline CDR1 and CDR2: LNHDA and SQIVND (reference sequence). The CDR3 extends over 14 amino acids. CDR3: CASRGRMRDNEQFF. Here the CDR3 DNA reads TGTGCCAGTAGAGGCAGGATGCGGGACAATGAGCAGTTCTTC.

In its sample, this clonotype was seen a few times. This chain uses TRBV5-1 with TRBJ2-5; D might be TRBD2 (5 bases). Trimming stripped 0 bases from V and 0 bases from J, with 9 bases between. This CDR3 comprises 15 residues. CDR1 is SGHRS, CDR2 YFSETQ, per germline. The CDR3, as DNA: TGCGCCAGCAGCTTGGGAGGGTTGTACCAAGAGACCCAGTACTTC. It yields the protein CASSLGGLYQETQYF.

The rearrangement joins TRBV28 to TRBJ1-2; 7 nucleotides align to TRBD1. V trimming: 0 bases; J trimming: 8 bases; junction bases outside the gene matches: 6. The CDR3 is made up of 14 amino acids. Germline V gene sequence: CDR1 MDHEN, CDR2 SYDVKM. The CDR3 loop reads CASSLWSGGGGYTF. Here the CDR3 DNA reads TGTGCCAGCAGTTTATGGTCAGGGGGAGGAGGCTACACCTTC.

The chain recombines TRBV2 with TRBJ1-1; D uncertain. This CDR3 is 11 amino acids long. Germline assignment: CDR1 SNHLY and CDR2 FYNNEI. Trimming shortened V by 3 bases and J by 10 bases, and 9 bases separated the two germline ends. The CDR3 protein is CASSDSLGAFF. In nucleotides, the CDR3 is TGTGCCAGCAGTGACAGCCTAGGAGCTTTCTTT. The full variable domain, in which reference TRBV2 and TRBJ1-1 provide the parts outside the CDR3, is EPEVTQTPSHQVTQMGQEVILRCVPISNHLYFYWYRQILGQKVEFLVSFYNNEISEKSEIFDDQFSVERPDGSNFTLKIRSTKLEDSAMYFCASSDSLGAFFGQGTRLTVV.

The table lists this clonotype with many counts. This chain joins TRBV15 and TRBJ2-7; D call uncertain. V lost 1 base, J lost 1 base, and 5 bases lay in between. This CDR3 has 13 amino acids. Germline V gene data show CDR1 as LNHNV and CDR2 as YYDKDF (reference sequence). CDR3 sequence: CATSRAESYEQYF. In nucleotides, the CDR3 is TGTGCCACCAGCAGAGCTGAGTCCTACGAGCAGTACTTC.

This clonotype was detected only a few times. The chain employs TRBV28 and TRBJ2-5; no firm D call. The CDR3 is made up of 17 amino acids. Per germline, CDR1 MDHEN and CDR2 SYDVKM. The germline V and J ends were trimmed by 3 bases and 4 bases, with 21 bases remaining between them. CDR3 sequence: CASSFFSTDRRRETQYF. CDR3 sequence (DNA): TGTGCCAGCAGTTTCTTCTCCACAGACCGTAGGCGAGAGACCCAGTACTTC.

This clonotype was picked up one time. DNA of the CDR3: TGTGCCAGCAGTGAACTGAGCGGGGGTTACAATGAGCAGTTCTTC. Protein sequence: CASSELSGGYNEQFF. The chain carries TRBV2 and TRBJ2-1; 8 bases align to TRBD2. The CDR3 is 15 amino acids. The germline CDR1 and CDR2 sequences are SNHLY and FYNNEI. V dropped 2 bases and J dropped 4; count of bases not matched to a gene: 4.

The table lists this clonotype with many counts. The V and J genes are TRBV6-5 and TRBJ1-6, with unresolved D. Trimming removed 0 bases at V and 7 bases at J, with 7 bases between. This CDR3 region has 14 residues. The germline CDR1 and CDR2 sequences are MNHEY and SVGAGI. Written as DNA, the CDR3 is TGTGCCAGCAGTTACTCGAACCGGAATTCACCCCTCCACTTT. This translates into CASSYSNRNSPLHF.

This clonotype was found many times. The J gene is TRBJ2-7, the V gene TRBV4-1, with 8 bases matching TRBD2. The V and J ends lost 4 bases and 6 bases, in that order; junction bases with no gene match: 2. Germline V gene sequence: CDR1 MGHRA, CDR2 YSYEKL. The CDR3 length is 12 residues. CDR3 sequence: CASSPGGLEQYF. The CDR3 nucleotides read TGCGCCAGCAGCCCGGGGGGGCTCGAGCAGTACTTC.

This clonotype was found a few times. The chain has TRBV4-1 and TRBJ1-1; D is undetermined. This CDR3 comprises 13 residues. Germline lookup yields CDR1 MGHRA and CDR2 YSYEKL. V was cut by 0 bases and J by 5 bases, with 7 bases left in between. The CDR3 DNA reads as TGCGCCAGCAGCCAAGAGTTAGTAACTGAAGCTTTCTTT. Protein sequence: CASSQELVTEAFF.

This clonotype was seen repeatedly, ten times or more. The chain combines TRBV11-2 with TRBJ2-2; TRBD1 might be the D (5 bases). The V end lost 2 bases, the J end lost 0 bases, and 7 bases lay between the germline ends. Germline loops: CDR1 SGHAT, CDR2 FQNNGV. The CDR3 extends over 15 amino acids. The CDR3 sequence is CASSLRGTNTGELFF. CDR3 nucleotide sequence: TGTGCCAGCAGCTTAAGGGGTACGAACACCGGGGAGCTGTTTTTT.

The chain employs TRBV7-2 and TRBJ2-3; no firm D call. Germline lookup yields CDR1 SGHTA and CDR2 FQGNSA. The CDR3 has 15 residues. Trimming removed 1 base from V and 2 bases from J, with 10 bases in between. CDR3 sequence: CASSLGPQSTDTQYF. The DNA for the CDR3 is TGTGCCAGCAGCTTAGGGCCCCAGTCCACAGATACGCAGTATTTT.

CDR3 amino acids: CASSLETGPGKAFF. CDR3 nucleotide sequence: TGTGCCAGCAGCTTAGAGACCGGACCCGGAAAGGCTTTCTTT. This chain links TRBV7-9 with TRBJ1-1; D gene uncertain. Germline assignment: CDR1 SEHNR and CDR2 FQNEAQ (reference sequence). The CDR3 consists of 14 residues. V was trimmed by 1 base and J by 11 bases, leaving 17 bases between them.

This clonotype was detected many times. The chain uses TRBV7-2 and TRBJ2-7; D is undetermined. Trimming pared 5 bases from V and 2 bases from J, leaving 16 bases between. The CDR3 extends over 15 amino acids. Germline assignment: CDR1 SGHTA and CDR2 FQGNSA. CDR3: CASSPRIGSAYEQYF. DNA of the CDR3: TGTGCCAGCAGCCCGCGGATAGGAAGCGCCTACGAGCAGTACTTC. Together with reference TRBV7-2 and TRBJ2-7, the CDR3 gives the full variable domain: GAGVSQSPSNKVTEKGKDVELRCDPISGHTALYWYRQSLGQGLEFLIYFQGNSAPDKSGLPSDRFSAERTGGSVSTLTIQRTQQEDSAVYLCASSPRIGSAYEQYFGPGTRLTVT.